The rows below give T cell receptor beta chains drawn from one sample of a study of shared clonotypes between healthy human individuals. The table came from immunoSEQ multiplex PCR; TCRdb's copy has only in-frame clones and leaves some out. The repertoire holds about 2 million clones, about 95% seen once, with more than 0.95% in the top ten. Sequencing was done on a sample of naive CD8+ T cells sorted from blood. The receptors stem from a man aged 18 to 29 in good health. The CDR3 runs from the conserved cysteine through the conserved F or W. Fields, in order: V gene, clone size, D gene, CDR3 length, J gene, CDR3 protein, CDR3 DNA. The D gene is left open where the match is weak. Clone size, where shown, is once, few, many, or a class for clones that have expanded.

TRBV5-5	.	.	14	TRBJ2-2	CASSSGGFAGELFF	TGTGCCAGCAGCTCAGGGGGGTTCGCCGGGGAGCTGTTTTTT
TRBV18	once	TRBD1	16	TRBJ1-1	CASSPPGQGAGTEAFF	TGTGCCAGCTCACCTCCGGGACAGGGGGCTGGCACTGAAGCTTTCTTT
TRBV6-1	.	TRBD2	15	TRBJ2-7	CASSPGTSGGYEQYF	TGTGCCAGCAGCCCTGGGACTAGCGGGGGCTACGAGCAGTACTTC
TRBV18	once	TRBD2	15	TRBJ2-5	CASSPAGEEQETQYF	TGTGCCAGCTCACCGGCGGGAGAAGAACAAGAGACCCAGTACTTC
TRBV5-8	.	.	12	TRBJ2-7	CASSSLDHEQYF	TGTGCCAGCAGTTCTCTCGACCACGAGCAGTACTTC
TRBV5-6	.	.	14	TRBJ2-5	CASSLSPLQETQYF	TGTGCCAGCAGCTTGAGCCCGCTGCAAGAGACCCAGTACTTC
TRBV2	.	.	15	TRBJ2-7	CASSENRDTAYEQYF	TGTGCCAGCAGTGAGAATAGGGACACAGCCTACGAGCAGTACTTC
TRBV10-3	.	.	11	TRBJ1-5	CAIKGGQPQHF	TGTGCCATCAAAGGGGGTCAGCCCCAGCATTTT
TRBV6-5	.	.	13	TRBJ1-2	CASSYQGNYGYTF	TGTGCCAGCAGTTATCAGGGGAACTATGGCTACACCTTC
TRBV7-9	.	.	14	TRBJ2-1	CASSLAGNYNEQFF	TGTGCCAGCAGCTTAGCCGGGAACTACAATGAGCAGTTCTTC
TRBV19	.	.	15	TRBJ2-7	CASSIGGRGSYEQYF	TGTGCCAGTAGTATAGGCGGCAGGGGATCCTACGAGCAGTACTTC
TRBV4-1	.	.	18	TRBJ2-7	CASSPAPRVASSSYEQYF	TGCGCCAGCAGCCCAGCCCCCCGGGTCGCTTCGAGCTCCTACGAGCAGTACTTC
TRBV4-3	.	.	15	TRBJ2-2	CASSQGQLNTGELFF	TGCGCCAGCAGCCAAGGACAGCTTAACACCGGGGAGCTGTTTTTT
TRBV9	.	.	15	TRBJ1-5	CASSVGSGSNQPQHF	TGTGCCAGCAGCGTGGGTAGCGGGAGCAATCAGCCCCAGCATTTT
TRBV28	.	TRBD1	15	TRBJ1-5	CASSPGQGFGWPQHF	TGTGCCAGCAGCCCGGGACAGGGTTTCGGTTGGCCCCAGCATTTT
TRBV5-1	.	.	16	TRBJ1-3	CASSPTGSVYGNTIYF	TGCGCCAGCAGCCCCACAGGGAGCGTTTATGGAAACACCATATATTTT
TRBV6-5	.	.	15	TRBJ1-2	CASSVMDGDNYGYTF	TGTGCCAGCAGTGTTATGGACGGGGATAACTATGGCTACACCTTC
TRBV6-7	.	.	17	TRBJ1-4	CASSYLGHLATNEKLFF	TGTGCCAGCAGTTACCTAGGACACCTTGCAACTAATGAAAAACTGTTTTTT
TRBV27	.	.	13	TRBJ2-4	CASSSDRDNIQYF	TGTGCCAGCAGTTCTGACCGGGACAACATTCAGTACTTC
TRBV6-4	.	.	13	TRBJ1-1	CASSDSGNTEAFF	TGTGCCAGCAGTGACTCAGGGAACACTGAAGCTTTCTTT
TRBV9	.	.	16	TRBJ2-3	CASSVVLAGSADTQYF	TGTGCCAGCAGCGTAGTACTAGCTGGCTCCGCAGATACGCAGTATTTT
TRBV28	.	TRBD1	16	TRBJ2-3	CASSFGQGVTLDTQYF	TGTGCCAGCAGTTTTGGTCAGGGGGTGACCTTAGATACGCAGTATTTT
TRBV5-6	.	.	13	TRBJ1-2	CASSLVRIYGYTF	TGTGCCAGCAGCTTGGTCCGGATCTATGGCTACACCTTC
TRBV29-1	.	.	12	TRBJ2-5	CSVEDIGRTQYF	TGCAGCGTTGAAGATATTGGGAGGACCCAGTACTTC
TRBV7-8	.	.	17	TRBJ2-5	CASSSVGQSESWETQYF	TGTGCCAGCAGCTCGGTTGGGCAGAGTGAGTCCTGGGAGACCCAGTACTTC
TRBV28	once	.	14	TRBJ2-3	CATLATINTDTQYF	TGTGCCACCCTAGCCACAATTAACACAGATACGCAGTATTTT
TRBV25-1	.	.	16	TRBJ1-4	CASSRTQGTTNEKLFF	TGTGCCAGCAGTAGAACCCAGGGGACAACTAATGAAAAACTGTTTTTT
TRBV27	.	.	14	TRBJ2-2	CASSLWGTTGELFF	TGTGCCAGCAGTTTATGGGGGACCACCGGGGAGCTGTTTTTT
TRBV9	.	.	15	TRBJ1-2	CASIALENRHYGYTF	TGTGCCAGCATCGCCCTGGAAAACCGACACTATGGCTACACCTTC
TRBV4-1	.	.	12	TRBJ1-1	CASSHPNTEAFF	TGCGCCAGCAGCCACCCGAACACTGAAGCTTTCTTT
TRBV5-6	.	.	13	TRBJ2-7	CASSLGSTYEQYF	TGTGCCAGCAGCTTGGGTTCGACCTACGAGCAGTACTTC
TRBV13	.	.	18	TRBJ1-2	CASSLEPGGEGPNYGYTF	TGTGCCAGCAGCTTAGAGCCCGGCGGGGAGGGACCTAACTATGGCTACACCTTC
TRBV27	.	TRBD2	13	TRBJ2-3	CASSLAGPDTQYF	TGTGCCAGCTCCCTAGCGGGGCCGGATACGCAGTATTTT
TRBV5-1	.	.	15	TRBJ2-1	CASSLDGSSYNEQFF	TGCGCCAGCAGCTTGGATGGCAGCTCCTACAATGAGCAGTTCTTC
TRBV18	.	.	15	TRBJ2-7	CASSPLRDGTYEQYF	TGTGCCAGCTCACCGCTCCGGGACGGGACATACGAGCAGTACTTC
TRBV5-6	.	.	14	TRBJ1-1	CASSPRGPSAEAFF	TGTGCCAGCAGCCCCCGTGGACCCTCAGCTGAAGCTTTCTTT
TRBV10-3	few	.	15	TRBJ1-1	CAISPGGEGNTEAFF	TGTGCCATCAGCCCGGGGGGGGAGGGCAACACTGAAGCTTTCTTT
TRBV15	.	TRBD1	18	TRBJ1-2	CATSRDDRESAVPLGYTF	TGTGCCACCAGCAGAGATGACAGGGAATCCGCGGTTCCGCTAGGCTACACCTTC